The clone carrying this T cell receptor (beta chain) was seen just once. What it recognizes is unknown. TCRdb's table, derived via immunoSEQ multiplex PCR, lists solely in-frame clones and lacks some. The data show about 54,000 clones, with 87% seen just once and roughly 1.4% held by the top ten. Sample time point: week 23, last vaccination. The content of each vaccine dose was 300 ug of mutant IDH1 20-mer peptide, and topical imiquimod accompanied it. The sample belongs to a study of a mutant IDH1 vaccine in newly diagnosed glioma. On the study more broadly: Patients came in for eight vaccinations, in weeks 1, 3, 5, 7, 11, 15, 19 and 23.

Study conclusions and caveats: Pseudoprogression appeared independent of alterations in top peripheral clonotypes.

In germline, CDR1 is SGDLS, CDR2 YYNGEE. With 3 bases removed from V and 5 bases from J, the gap between germline ends came to 12 bases. This CDR3 contains 13 residues. The TCR comes from a man aged 35-49 years with glioma. V and J are TRBV9 and TRBJ2-7; D gene unclear. The sample consisted of PBMCs, taken from a glioma patient whose treatment included an IDH1 peptide vaccine. The DNA for the CDR3 is TGTGCCAGCAGCGACGTGGGTTGGGACGAGCAGTACTTC. This codes for CASSDVGWDEQYF. Full variable domain (missing parts from reference TRBV9 and TRBJ2-7): DSGVTQTPKHLITATGQRVTLRCSPRSGDLSVYWYQQSLDQGLQFLIQYYNGEERAKGNILERFSAQQFPDLHSELNLSSLELGDSALYFCASSDVGWDEQYFGPGTRLTVT.